The 18 T cell receptor beta chains in this list originate from one sample, sequenced in a study of blood T cell repertoires in COVID-19. Using immunoSEQ multiplex PCR, the repertoire was profiled, and TCRdb retains in-frame clones only, with some absent. Of around 260,000 clones in the sample, approximately 81% were seen once. Sequenced input: peripheral blood. These receptors were collected from a man between 60 and 75 years old with acute or convalescent COVID-19.

This sequence joins TRBV27 and TRBJ1-5, with TRBD1 matching over 10 bases. V lost 5 bases, J lost 7 bases, and 5 bases stayed unmatched. This CDR3 is built from 14 residues. CDR1 is MNHEY and CDR2 is SMNVEV in the germline V gene (reference sequence). This chain's CDR3 is CASSLSTGGQPQHF. CDR3 coding DNA: TGTGCCAGCAGTCTCTCGACAGGGGGCCAGCCCCAGCATTTT.

The rearrangement joins TRBV6-5 to TRBJ2-1; 12 nucleotides agree with TRBD2. Germline CDR1 and CDR2: MNHEY and SVGAGI. V gave up 4 bases and J gave up 6 bases; unmatched junction bases: 4. The CDR3 runs 15 residues. The CDR3 spells CASSSQTSGSNEQFF. CDR3 DNA sequence: TGTGCCAGCAGTTCACAGACTAGCGGGAGCAATGAGCAGTTCTTC.

This clone showed up just once. V usage is TRBV14 and J usage is TRBJ1-4, with 8 nucleotides matching TRBD1. This CDR3 comprises 12 residues. Germline CDR1 reads SGHDN; CDR2 reads FVKESK. V was clipped by 4 bases and J by 10 bases; unmatched bases: 2. This chain's CDR3 is CASSLQGVKLFF. Here the CDR3 DNA reads TGTGCCAGCAGCCTACAGGGGGTAAAACTGTTTTTT.

The rearrangement joins TRBV4-2 to TRBJ2-3; D possibly corresponds to TRBD2 (7 bases). CDR3 length: 15 residues. Germline V gives CDR1 LGHNA, CDR2 YNFKEQ. V lost 2 bases, J lost 6 bases, and 15 bases lay in between. CDR3 residues: CASSQTGGIGDTQYF. DNA of the CDR3: TGTGCCAGCAGCCAAACGGGGGGCATCGGGGATACGCAGTATTTT.

Only a few counts were recorded for this clone. V is TRBV7-9 and J is TRBJ2-7; TRBD2 matches 7 bases. The trim removed 3 bases at V and 9 bases at J, leaving 8 bases unmatched. The CDR3 sequence is 13 residues long. Germline loops: CDR1 SEHNR, CDR2 FQNEAQ (reference sequence). CDR3 nucleotides: TGTGCCAGCAGCTTTACCGGGAGGAGGGGGCAGTACTTC. It translates to CASSFTGRRGQYF.

The V gene is TRBV9, the J gene TRBJ2-1; 11 nucleotides agree with TRBD1. CDR1 and CDR2 from the germline V gene are SGDLS and YYNGEE. Trimming at V came to 2 bases and at J to 4 bases, leaving 8 bases not matched to a gene. The CDR3 contains 17 residues. In DNA, the CDR3 is TGTGCCAGCAGCGTTTTCCCGGGGACAGGGGGGTACAATGAGCAGTTCTTC. Translating it yields CASSVFPGTGGYNEQFF.

The chain recombines TRBV18 with TRBJ2-1; 9 nucleotides align to TRBD1. V gave up 3 bases and J gave up 10 bases; unmatched junction bases: 13. Germline CDR1 reads KGHSH; CDR2 reads LQKENI. CDR3 size: 16 residues. The CDR3 DNA reads TGTGCCAGCTCACCGAAGACAGGGGGGTATCAATGGGAGCAGTTCTTC. Translating it yields CASSPKTGGYQWEQFF.

The CDR3 DNA reads as TGTGCCTGGAGCGGGGTCTCCTACGAGCAGTACTTC. Translating it yields CAWSGVSYEQYF. J is TRBJ2-7 and V is TRBV30; a weak D match, TRBD2 (5 bases). The V end lost 3 bases, the J end lost 0 bases, and 6 bases lay between the germline ends. The germline CDR1 and CDR2 sequences are GTSNPN and SVGIG (reference sequence). There are 12 residues in the CDR3.

The chain recombines TRBV27 with TRBJ2-3; D unresolved. Trimming took off 3 bases at V and 6 bases at J, with 10 bases between the two ends. This CDR3 contains 13 residues. Germline loops: CDR1 MNHEY, CDR2 SMNVEV (reference sequence). DNA of the CDR3: TGTGCCAGCAGTTTCACATGGGCCGATACGCAGTATTTT. Its protein is CASSFTWADTQYF.

V usage is TRBV3-1 (or the pseudogene TRBV3-2) and J usage is TRBJ2-7, with D possibly being TRBD2 (6 bases). CDR1 and CDR2 (germline): LGHDT, YNNKEL (reference sequence). This CDR3 has 14 amino acids. Trimming took off 4 bases at V and 2 bases at J, with 12 bases between the two ends. Written as DNA, the CDR3 is TGTGCCAGCAGCCCCTGGGGGGAGCCCTACGAGCAGTACTTC. This translates into CASSPWGEPYEQYF.

The DNA of the CDR3 is TGTGCCAGCAGCTTACGGTCGGGGGTAAACTCCTACGAGCAGTACTTC. This translates into CASSLRSGVNSYEQYF. The genes are TRBV7-9 and TRBJ2-7, with D tentatively TRBD2 (6 bases). Looked up from germline, CDR1 is SEHNR and CDR2 is FQNEAQ (reference sequence). Trimming took 2 bases from V and 0 from J, leaving 14 bases between them. This CDR3 contains 16 residues.

The chain joins TRBV4-1 to TRBJ2-7; TRBD2 is a possible D gene (5 bases). CDR1 MGHRA and CDR2 YSYEKL come from the germline V gene. This CDR3 has 14 residues. Deletions cut 1 base from V and 2 bases from J, with 9 bases between. The CDR3 nucleotides read TGCGCCAGCAGCCAAGGAGGGCAAACCTACGAGCAGTACTTC. Translating gives CASSQGGQTYEQYF.

The chain joins TRBV28 to TRBJ1-5, with D possibly TRBD1 on 5 matching bases. CDR3 length: 14 residues. Trimming shortened V by 2 bases and J by 6 bases, and 11 bases separated the two germline ends. The V gene's germline CDR1 is MDHEN and CDR2 SYDVKM. The CDR3 reads CASSLRGRSQPQHF. The CDR3 DNA sequence: TGTGCCAGCAGTTTAAGGGGCCGGAGTCAGCCCCAGCATTTT.

The chain carries TRBV5-1 and TRBJ1-1; D possibly corresponds to TRBD1 (6 bases). Germline loops: CDR1 SGHRS, CDR2 YFSETQ. V lost 4 bases, J lost 1 base, and 11 bases lay in between. The CDR3 is made up of 14 amino acids. The CDR3 DNA follows: TGCGCCAGCAGCCCACAGGGTTGGAACACTGAAGCTTTCTTT. It yields the protein CASSPQGWNTEAFF.

The chain employs TRBV6-5 and TRBJ1-4, with TRBD1 matching 8 bases. The V and J ends lost 0 bases and 7 bases, in that order; junction bases with no gene match: 7. The CDR3 runs 16 residues. CDR1 and CDR2 from the germline V gene are MNHEY and SVGAGI. CDR3 region: CASSYSIGQGSEKLFF. CDR3 coding DNA: TGTGCCAGCAGTTACTCGATTGGACAGGGTAGTGAAAAACTGTTTTTT.

In nucleotides, the CDR3 is TGTGCCAGCAGCCAAGTATCAGGGAACTATGGCTACACCTTC. Its translation is CASSQVSGNYGYTF. This chain connects TRBV14 to TRBJ1-2, with a possible D match to TRBD1 (5 bases). CDR1 is SGHDN, CDR2 FVKESK, per germline. This CDR3 spans 14 amino acids. V lost 1 base and J 2 bases, leaving 8 bases between the germline ends.

CDR3 loop: CASSTRPGLVSSYNEQFF. In DNA form, the CDR3 reads TGTGCCAGCAGCACAAGACCGGGACTAGTTAGCTCCTACAATGAGCAGTTCTTC. The genes are TRBV13 and TRBJ2-1; 8 bases align to TRBD2. The CDR3 is 18 amino acids. J lost 0 bases, V lost 5 bases, and 12 bases had no gene match. Germline values: CDR1 PRHDT, CDR2 FYEKMQ (reference sequence).

CDR3 in amino acids: CASSSRDSYTGELFF. In DNA form, the CDR3 reads TGTGCCAGCAGCTCCCGGGACAGCTACACCGGGGAGCTGTTTTTT. The chain employs TRBV21-1 and TRBJ2-2; TRBD1, as called in the table, went unchecked against the DNA. TRBV21-1 is deemed a pseudogene. This CDR3 has 15 residues.